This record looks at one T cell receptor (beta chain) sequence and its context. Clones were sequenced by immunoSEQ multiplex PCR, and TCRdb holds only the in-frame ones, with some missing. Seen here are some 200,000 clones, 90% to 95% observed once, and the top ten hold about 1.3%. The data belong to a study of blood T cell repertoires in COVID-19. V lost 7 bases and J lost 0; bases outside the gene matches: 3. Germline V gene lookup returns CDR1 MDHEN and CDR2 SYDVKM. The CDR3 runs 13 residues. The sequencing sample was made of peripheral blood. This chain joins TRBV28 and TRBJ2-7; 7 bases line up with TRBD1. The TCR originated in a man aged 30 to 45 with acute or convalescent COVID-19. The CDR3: CASTDRVSYEQYF. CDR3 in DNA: TGTGCCAGCACTGACAGGGTCTCCTACGAGCAGTACTTC.